These 30 T cell receptor beta chains came from one sample sequenced in a study of CD8+ T cells in alopecia areata. In each case, RNA was isolated and then reverse transcribed into cDNA as the sequencing template. Repertoires were generated with immunoSEQ multiplex PCR, while TCRdb's copy carries only in-frame clones and drops some. The sample holds roughly 60,000 clones, roughly 46% seen once. Sequencing input: NKG2D-low CD8+ T cells sorted from blood. All receptors come from a human donor with alopecia areata.

J is TRBJ2-7 and V is TRBV5-6; maybe TRBD1 (5 bases). CDR3 size: 16 residues. The V end was cut by 6 bases, the J end by 1 base, with 20 bases between. The germline V gene has CDR1 SGHDT and CDR2 YYEEEE. In DNA, the CDR3 is TGTGCCAGCAACGTTCAGACAGCCGCCATATCCTACGAGCAGTACTTC. Translated: CASNVQTAAISYEQYF.

For the CDR3, the DNA is TGCGCCAGCAGGATAGACAGGAGTCAAGAGACCCAGTACTTC. Encoded protein: CASRIDRSQETQYF. The V call is TRBV5-1, the J call TRBJ2-5, with a tentative D call TRBD1 (6 bases). CDR1 is SGHRS and CDR2 is YFSETQ in the germline V gene. Trimming removed 5 bases from V and 2 bases from J, with 13 bases in between. CDR3 length equals 14 residues.

The chain uses TRBV13 and TRBJ2-5, with D possibly being TRBD1 (5 bases). The V gene's germline CDR1 is PRHDT and CDR2 FYEKMQ (reference sequence). V lost 2 bases, J lost 3 bases, and 13 bases lay in between. The CDR3 loop spans 15 amino acids. For the CDR3, the DNA is TGTGCCAGCAGCTTAATCGCAGGGATGGAAGAGACCCAGTACTTC. As protein: CASSLIAGMEETQYF.

The genes are TRBV27 and TRBJ2-7, with TRBD1 matching 9 bases. CDR3 length: 14 amino acids. Losses at the gene ends were 5 bases for V and 4 bases for J; bases not matched to a gene: 6. Germline CDR1 and CDR2: MNHEY and SMNVEV (reference sequence). CDR3 sequence (DNA): TGTGCCAGCAGTCCGGGGACAGGGATGTACGAGCAGTACTTC. Its translation: CASSPGTGMYEQYF.

This rearrangement joins TRBV15 to TRBJ2-3, with 10 bases matching TRBD1. Germline trimming cut 3 bases from V and 5 bases from J; bases unmatched to any gene: 8. CDR1 and CDR2 from the germline V gene are LNHNV and YYDKDF (reference sequence). The CDR3 is made up of 16 amino acids. CDR3 region: CATSRMTGGEEDTQYF. The CDR3 DNA sequence: TGTGCCACCAGCAGGATGACAGGGGGCGAGGAAGATACGCAGTATTTT.

This clone was detected a few times. The chain carries TRBV7-8 and TRBJ2-5; 7 positions agree with TRBD1. The V gene end was trimmed by 6 bases and the J gene end by 5 bases; junction bases not matched to a gene: 12. The CDR3 covers 15 residues. CDR1 and CDR2 from the germline V gene are SGHVS and FQNEAQ. The CDR3 sequence: CASRARDRRTETQYF. The DNA for the CDR3 is TGTGCCAGCAGAGCACGGGACAGAAGAACGGAGACCCAGTACTTC.

A few counts support this clone. The V and J genes are TRBV9 and TRBJ1-3, with D unclear. Trimming shortened V by 3 bases and J by 4 bases, and 17 bases separated the two germline ends. Per the germline V gene, CDR1 is SGDLS and CDR2 is YYNGEE. The CDR3 runs to 16 residues. CDR3 in DNA: TGTGCCAGCAGCGGGACGGAGATTACCAACGGAAACACCATATATTTT. It is translated as CASSGTEITNGNTIYF.

This chain connects TRBV4-3 to TRBJ2-7; 7 positions match TRBD1. The CDR3 extends over 15 amino acids. The germline CDR1 and CDR2 sequences are LGHNA and YSLEER. The trim removed 4 bases at V and 2 bases at J, leaving 8 bases unmatched. The DNA of the CDR3 is TGCGCCAGCAGCCCGGGCCCAGGGGGACCCTACGAGCAGTACTTC. It yields the protein CASSPGPGGPYEQYF.

The rearrangement uses TRBV30 and TRBJ2-7; 11 bases agree with TRBD1. CDR3 length: 14 amino acids. The junction had 5 bases not matched to a gene; V was cut back by 0 bases and J by 7 bases. The V gene's germline CDR1 is GTSNPN and CDR2 SVGIG (reference sequence). CDR3 residues: CAWSVRTGGREQYF. DNA of the CDR3: TGTGCCTGGAGTGTACGGACAGGGGGCAGGGAGCAGTACTTC.

There are a few counts of this clone. Mismatch with germline at one junction end may stem from a read error. V usage is TRBV7-2 and J usage is TRBJ2-3; 9 bases match TRBD2. Germline-derived CDR1 and CDR2 are SGHTA and FQGNSA. The CDR3 spans 14 residues. The CDR3 bases are TGTGCCAGCAGCCTAGCGGGGCTCACAGATACGCAGTATTTT. Encoded protein: CASSLAGLTDTQYF.

This sequence joins TRBV27 and TRBJ2-7; D is unclear. CDR3 length equals 14 residues. Trimming took 5 bases from V and 0 from J, leaving 11 bases between them. Germline values: CDR1 MNHEY, CDR2 SMNVEV (reference sequence). The CDR3 region has the DNA TGTGCCAGCAGTATTGGACGGAGCTCCTACGAGCAGTACTTC. This sequence encodes CASSIGRSSYEQYF.

This clone was recorded once. The chain combines TRBV27 with TRBJ1-4; D might be TRBD1 (5 bases). CDR3 length: 18 amino acids. CDR1 and CDR2 from the germline V gene are MNHEY and SMNVEV (reference sequence). Trimming stripped 5 bases from V and 4 bases from J, with 23 bases between. The CDR3 DNA reads as TGTGCCAGCAGTCCGACCTGGGGGACGAAGGGGCGTAATGAAAAACTGTTTTTT. This gives the protein CASSPTWGTKGRNEKLFF. Full variable domain (outside the CDR3, taken from reference TRBV27 and TRBJ1-4): EAQVTQNPRYLITVTGKKLTVTCSQNMNHEYMSWYRQDPGLGLRQIYYSMNVEVTDKGDVPEGYKVSRKEKRNFPLILESPSPNQTSLYFCASSPTWGTKGRNEKLFFGSGTQLSVL.

This clone was seen once. The rearrangement links TRBV7-9 to TRBJ2-3; the D gene is possibly TRBD2 (7 bases). Germline V gene lookup returns CDR1 SEHNR and CDR2 FQNEAQ (reference sequence). Trimming took off 8 bases at V and 1 base at J, with 19 bases between the two ends. This CDR3 contains 16 residues. The CDR3, as DNA: TGTGCCAGCCCCGGGGGGCAGGCGGGGGGCACAGATACGCAGTATTTT. Its protein is CASPGGQAGGTDTQYF.

The gene calls are TRBV29-1 and TRBJ1-4; 9 bases line up with TRBD1. This CDR3 has 13 residues. V trimming: 8 bases; J trimming: 7 bases; junction bases outside the gene matches: 8. Germline lookup yields CDR1 SQVTM and CDR2 ANQGSEA. The CDR3 coding sequence is TGCAGCACCACGGGACAGGGAAGTGAAAAACTGTTTTTT. Protein product: CSTTGQGSEKLFF.

This sequence joins TRBV7-9 and TRBJ2-1; 7 nucleotides match TRBD1. Germline V gene sequence: CDR1 SEHNR, CDR2 FQNEAQ (reference sequence). V trimming: 5 bases; J trimming: 5 bases; junction bases outside the gene matches: 9. This CDR3 spans 15 amino acids. The CDR3 region is CASSGQGGLNNEQFF. For the CDR3, the DNA is TGTGCCAGCAGCGGCCAAGGGGGCCTTAACAATGAGCAGTTCTTC.

A few counts support this clone. The chain couples TRBV29-1 to TRBJ1-1, with 7 bases identical to TRBD1. CDR1 and CDR2 from the germline V gene are SQVTM and ANQGSEA. This CDR3 has 14 amino acids. Losses at the gene ends were 3 bases for V and 3 bases for J; bases not matched to a gene: 7. The CDR3 spells CSVETRQGHTEAFF. The CDR3 DNA follows: TGCAGCGTTGAGACCCGACAGGGTCACACTGAAGCTTTCTTT.

The chain uses TRBV14 and TRBJ2-7; no definite D call. CDR1 and CDR2 (germline): SGHDN, FVKESK. V was cut by 4 bases and J by 0 bases, with 16 bases left in between. This CDR3 comprises 16 residues. The CDR3 loop reads CASSRRRTSSSYEQYF. The CDR3, as DNA: TGTGCCAGCAGCCGCCGTCGGACGTCGAGCTCCTACGAGCAGTACTTC.

V gene TRBV4-3 combines with J gene TRBJ2-2; TRBD2 is a possible D gene (5 bases). V was shortened by 0 bases and J by 7 bases, with 12 bases between the two germline ends. The CDR3 runs to 15 residues. The germline V gene encodes CDR1 LGHNA and CDR2 YSLEER. The CDR3 loop reads CASSQEEGSVGELFF. The CDR3 DNA is TGCGCCAGCAGCCAAGAAGAGGGATCGGTCGGGGAGCTGTTTTTT.

This clone has more than one count but fewer than ten. The chain links TRBV7-9 to TRBJ2-5; maybe TRBD1 (7 bases). Germline V gene lookup returns CDR1 SEHNR and CDR2 FQNEAQ (reference sequence). V was trimmed by 5 bases and J by 4 bases, leaving 14 bases between them. The CDR3 loop spans 14 amino acids. The CDR3 DNA is TGTGCCAGCAGCCCGTACAGGGGAGGAGAGACCCAGTACTTC. As protein: CASSPYRGGETQYF. The entire variable domain, with the rest obtained from reference TRBV7-9 and TRBJ2-5, is as follows: DTGVSQNPRHKITKRGQNVTFRCDPISEHNRLYWYRQTLGQGPEFLTYFQNEAQLEKSRLLSDRFSAERPKGSFSTLEIQRTEQGDSAMYLCASSPYRGGETQYFGPGTRLLVL.

V is TRBV7-6 and J is TRBJ2-1, with 10 bases matching TRBD2. The CDR3 consists of 15 residues. Germline CDR1 SGHVS, CDR2 FNYEAQ. With V trimmed by 2 bases and J by 8 bases, 6 bases remained unmatched. Here the CDR3 DNA reads TGTGCCAGCAGCTTATCAGCGGGAGGGCGGGATGAGCAGTTCTTC. This sequence encodes CASSLSAGGRDEQFF.

The chain is built from TRBV4-3 and TRBJ2-1; 11 nucleotides match TRBD2. The V segment lost 1 base and the J segment 8 bases; nucleotides outside the gene matches: 4. The CDR3 has 15 residues. Germline CDR1 reads LGHNA; CDR2 reads YSLEER. The CDR3 here is CASSQGLAGSDEQFF. DNA for the CDR3: TGCGCCAGCAGCCAAGGACTAGCGGGAAGCGATGAGCAGTTCTTC.

The genes are TRBV5-5 and TRBJ2-7; TRBD1 matches 9 bases. V was pared by 2 bases and J by 6 bases, with 3 bases of the junction left unmatched. This CDR3 is built from 13 residues. In germline, CDR1 is SGHKS, CDR2 YYEKEE (reference sequence). In DNA, the CDR3 is TGTGCCAGCAGCTTTGGGACAGGGCCCGAGCAGTACTTC. This sequence encodes CASSFGTGPEQYF.

This clone was seen only once. The chain recombines TRBV27 with TRBJ2-5, with D tentatively TRBD2 (6 bases). Trimming stripped 2 bases from V and 5 bases from J, with 12 bases between. The germline V gene encodes CDR1 MNHEY and CDR2 SMNVEV (reference sequence). This CDR3 has 14 amino acids. The CDR3 DNA follows: TGTGCCAGCAGTTTAGACGGAGGGAGGGAGACCCAGTACTTC. This translates into CASSLDGGRETQYF.

This clone has more than one count but fewer than ten. V gene TRBV13 combines with J gene TRBJ2-2; D unclear. The length of the CDR3 is 11 residues. Germline V gives CDR1 PRHDT, CDR2 FYEKMQ (reference sequence). V lost 5 bases and J lost 5, with 3 bases in between. CDR3 nucleotides: TGTGCCAGCAGCGGTACCGGGGAGCTGTTTTTT. Protein: CASSGTGELFF.

This clone has at least ten counts. This rearrangement joins TRBV5-1 to TRBJ1-1; D remains ambiguous. Per germline, CDR1 SGHRS and CDR2 YFSETQ. This CDR3 is 11 amino acids long. Trimming removed 0 bases from V and 7 bases from J, with 4 bases in between. CDR3 loop: CASSLGNEAFF. The DNA for the CDR3 is TGCGCCAGCAGCTTGGGAAATGAAGCTTTCTTT. The full variable domain, in which reference TRBV5-1 and TRBJ1-1 provide the parts outside the CDR3, is KAGVTQTPRYLIKTRGQQVTLSCSPISGHRSVSWYQQTPGQGLQFLFEYFSETQRNKGNFPGRFSGRQFSNSRSEMNVSTLELGDSALYLCASSLGNEAFFGQGTRLTVV.

This clone was seen more than once but under ten times. The chain employs TRBV7-9 and TRBJ2-1; 7 bases fit TRBD1. CDR1 is SEHNR and CDR2 is FQNEAQ in the germline V gene (reference sequence). The ends lost 7 bases at V and 6 bases at J; junction bases unmatched: 9. This CDR3 has 14 residues. The CDR3 protein is CASNRQGRGNEQFF. CDR3 DNA: TGTGCCAGCAACAGACAGGGCAGGGGCAATGAGCAGTTCTTC. Full variable domain (rest looked up from reference TRBV7-9 and TRBJ2-1): DTGVSQNPRHKITKRGQNVTFRCDPISEHNRLYWYRQTLGQGPEFLTYFQNEAQLEKSRLLSDRFSAERPKGSFSTLEIQRTEQGDSAMYLCASNRQGRGNEQFFGPGTRLTVL.

V is TRBV29-1 and J is TRBJ1-1; D remains unclear. Per germline, CDR1 SQVTM and CDR2 ANQGSEA. There are 10 residues in the CDR3. V gave up 5 bases and J gave up 2 bases, with 3 bases separating them. CDR3 bases: TGCAGCGTTTTTAACACTGAAGCTTTCTTT. Its protein is CSVFNTEAFF.

The chain has TRBV7-2 and TRBJ2-2, with a tentative D call TRBD2 (5 bases). The CDR3 spans 12 residues. The V gene's germline CDR1 is SGHTA and CDR2 FQGNSA. Trimming cost V 6 bases and J 3 bases, with 5 bases left between them. CDR3 bases: TGTGCCAGCAGGCGGGACACCGGGGAGCTGTTTTTT. Encoded protein: CASRRDTGELFF.

The rearrangement uses TRBV7-9 and TRBJ2-5, with no clear D. The CDR3 has 13 residues. CDR1 and CDR2 from the germline V gene are SEHNR and FQNEAQ (reference sequence). V lost 5 bases and J 5 bases, leaving 12 bases between the germline ends. CDR3 sequence reads: CASSPPPEETQYF. CDR3 nucleotides: TGTGCCAGCAGCCCTCCTCCGGAGGAGACCCAGTACTTC.

A few counts support this clone. V is TRBV7-9 and J is TRBJ1-1; tentatively, D is TRBD1 (5 bases). Germline V gene data show CDR1 as SEHNR and CDR2 as FQNEAQ (reference sequence). V was clipped by 2 bases and J by 0 bases, with 10 bases between them. CDR3 size: 15 residues. Here the CDR3 DNA reads TGTGCCAGCAGCTTATACGGGGGATTGAACACTGAAGCTTTCTTT. As protein: CASSLYGGLNTEAFF.